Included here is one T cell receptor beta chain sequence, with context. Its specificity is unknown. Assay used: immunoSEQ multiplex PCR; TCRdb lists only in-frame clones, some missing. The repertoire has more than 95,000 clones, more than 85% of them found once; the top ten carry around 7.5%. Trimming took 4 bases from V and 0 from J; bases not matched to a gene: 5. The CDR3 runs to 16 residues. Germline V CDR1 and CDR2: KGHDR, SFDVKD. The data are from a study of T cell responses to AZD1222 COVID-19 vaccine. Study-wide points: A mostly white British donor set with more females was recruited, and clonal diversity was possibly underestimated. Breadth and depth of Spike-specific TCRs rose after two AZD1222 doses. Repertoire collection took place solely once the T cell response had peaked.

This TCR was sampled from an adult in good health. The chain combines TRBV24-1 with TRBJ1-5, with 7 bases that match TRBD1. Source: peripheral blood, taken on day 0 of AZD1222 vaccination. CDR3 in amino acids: CATSDHRQGSNQPQHF. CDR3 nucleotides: TGTGCCACCAGTGACCACCGACAGGGTAGCAATCAGCCCCAGCATTTT.